This TCR beta chain was identified in a study of cytotoxic CD8 clonotypes in ibrutinib-treated CLL (TCRdb year 2021). With regard to the full study: The cohort was composed of about a dozen relapsed/refractory and around 14 treatment-naive patients; IGHV unmutated status was identified in around 17 patients. The response samples were drawn at a median of around eleven months into treatment, with a range of roughly 6 to 36 months. Cryopreserved peripheral blood mononuclear cells were collected before treatment, at response, and at either disease progression or sustained remission. On average, each sample had some 260,000 productive templates and under 95,000 productive rearrangements. Longitudinal samples were obtainable from about 30% of the 86 participants in the trial. Responses were partial in roughly 24 patients and complete in 2; after median about 5.5 years follow-up, about 15 stayed in remission and roughly twelve progressed. Patients were still on ibrutinib when every remission and progressive disease sample was collected. What the study reported, not specific to this receptor: Public clonotypes were rare and either shrank or stayed stable during treatment, and the rise in clonality at ibrutinib response reflected expansion of private clonotypes. At baseline, clonality was higher than in age-matched healthy donors and showed a strong correlation with circulating CD8+ T-cell counts. At ibrutinib response clonality went up, during sustained remission it held steady, and at progression it dropped back toward baseline. Sampling times were not matched between sustained-remission and progressing patients, and lymph node repertoires were not studied.

Read against the paper, the sample's time point label means: 24 months on ibrutinib. For TCR beta library preparation, approximately 1.8 micrograms of genomic DNA was extracted from cryopreserved PBMCs. Longitudinal blood samples from CLL patients on ibrutinib monotherapy underwent high-throughput TCR beta sequencing. The patients took part in an open-label, single-center phase 2 trial of ibrutinib monotherapy. On a MiSeq, deep resolution sequencing aimed for a depth between 1 in 1 million and 1 in 200,000 T cells, with each clonotype covered 10x on average. The immunoSEQ hsTCRB Kit was used to generate TCR beta libraries. The authors' pipeline ran thus. The data were analyzed with ImmunoSEQ Analyzer and ImmunoSEQ Data Assistant, and V, D and J gene assignments followed IMGT definitions. Clonality, which ranges from 0 to 1, was calculated as one minus the normalized Shannon entropy of productive rearrangement frequencies. Public clonotype analysis was restricted to overrepresented clonotypes comprising at least 0.05% of each patient's repertoire. Some twelve age-matched healthy donor repertoires from immuneACCESS were used as controls for clonality. Here the immuneACCESS table is served through TCRdb, limited to in-frame sequences with V and J called. Missing clones are a known gap in these copies; in checked studies unresolved V genes cover under half, and the rest lacks a known reason. For V, J and clone size, that table is used; D and trimming come from the DNA. The sample yields tens of thousands of clones; 45% to 70% were counted once. About a fifth of the sample is held by the ten biggest clonotypes.

With regard to this clone: The clone's antigen remains unknown. No clone much larger than this one lies a single base away; base qualities are absent.

Including the terminal cysteine and phenylalanine, the CDR3 comprises 15 residues. Only the CDR3 DNA is retained, 45 bases long and in frame from the first base. The germline V gene (reference sequence) gives CDR1 as LNHDA and CDR2 as SQIVND. V sheds 2 bases and J sheds 10 bases, leaving 15 bases between their ends. The receptor was isolated from a human donor with chronic lymphocytic leukemia. Source: PBMCs, taken after 24 months of ibrutinib treatment. The receptor chain draws on TRBV19 and TRBJ1-6, with the D gene too uncertain to name. The CDR3: CASSIRVLVGSPLHF. The DNA sequence is TGTGCCAGTAGTATACGGGTCCTCGTGGGATCACCCCTCCACTTT.